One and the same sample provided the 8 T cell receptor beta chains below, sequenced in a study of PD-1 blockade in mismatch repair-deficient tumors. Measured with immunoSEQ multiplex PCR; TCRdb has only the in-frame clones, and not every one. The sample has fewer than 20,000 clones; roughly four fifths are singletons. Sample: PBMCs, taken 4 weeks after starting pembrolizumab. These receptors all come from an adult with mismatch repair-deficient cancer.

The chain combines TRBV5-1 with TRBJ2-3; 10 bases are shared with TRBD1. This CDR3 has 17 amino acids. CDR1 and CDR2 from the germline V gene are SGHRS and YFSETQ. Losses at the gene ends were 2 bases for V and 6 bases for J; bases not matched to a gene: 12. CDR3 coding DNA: TGCGCCAGCAGCTTACAGGGACAGGGGAGAGTCCCCGATACGCAGTATTTT. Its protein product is CASSLQGQGRVPDTQYF.

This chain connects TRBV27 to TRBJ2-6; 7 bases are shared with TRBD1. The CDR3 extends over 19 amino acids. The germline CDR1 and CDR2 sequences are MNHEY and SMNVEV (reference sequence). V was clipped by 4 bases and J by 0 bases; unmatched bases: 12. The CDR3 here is CASSSLYRDSRSGANVLTF. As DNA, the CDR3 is TGTGCCAGCAGTTCCCTCTACAGGGACAGCCGCTCTGGGGCCAACGTCCTGACTTTC. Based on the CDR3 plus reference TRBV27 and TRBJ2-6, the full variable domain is EAQVTQNPRYLITVTGKKLTVTCSQNMNHEYMSWYRQDPGLGLRQIYYSMNVEVTDKGDVPEGYKVSRKEKRNFPLILESPSPNQTSLYFCASSSLYRDSRSGANVLTFGAGSRLTVL.

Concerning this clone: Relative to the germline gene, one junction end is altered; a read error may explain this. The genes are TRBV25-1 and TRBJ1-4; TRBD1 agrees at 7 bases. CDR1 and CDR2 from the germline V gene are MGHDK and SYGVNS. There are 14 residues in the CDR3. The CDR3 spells CASRESGTVEKLFF. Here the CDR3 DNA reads TGTGCCAGCAGGGAATCCGGGACAGTTGAAAAACTGTTTTTT. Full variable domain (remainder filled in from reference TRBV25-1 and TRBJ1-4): EADIYQTPRYLVIGTGKKITLECSQTMGHDKMYWYQQDPGMELHLIHYSYGVNSTEKGDLSSESTVSRIRTEHFPLTLESARPSHTSQYLCASRESGTVEKLFFGSGTQLSVL.

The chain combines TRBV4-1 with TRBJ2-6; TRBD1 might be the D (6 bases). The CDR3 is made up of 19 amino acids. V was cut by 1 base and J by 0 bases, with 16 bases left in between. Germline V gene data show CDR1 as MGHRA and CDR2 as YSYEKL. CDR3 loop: CASSQGGLSPGSGANVLTF. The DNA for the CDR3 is TGCGCCAGCAGCCAAGGGGGGCTTAGTCCGGGCTCTGGGGCCAACGTCCTGACTTTC.

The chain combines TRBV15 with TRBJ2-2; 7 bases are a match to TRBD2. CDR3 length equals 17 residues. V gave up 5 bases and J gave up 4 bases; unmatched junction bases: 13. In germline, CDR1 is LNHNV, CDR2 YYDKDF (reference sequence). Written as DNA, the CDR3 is TGTGCCACCAGCCCCACAATGGGGGGGGACGGCACCGGGGAGCTGTTTTTT. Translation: CATSPTMGGDGTGELFF.

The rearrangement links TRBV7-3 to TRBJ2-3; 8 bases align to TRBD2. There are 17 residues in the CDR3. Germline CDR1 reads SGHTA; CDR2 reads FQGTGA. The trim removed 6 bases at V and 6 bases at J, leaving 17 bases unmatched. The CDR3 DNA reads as TGTGCCAGCAGTTCCTCCGAGGTAGCGGGGCTTTTGGATACGCAGTATTTT. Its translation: CASSSSEVAGLLDTQYF.

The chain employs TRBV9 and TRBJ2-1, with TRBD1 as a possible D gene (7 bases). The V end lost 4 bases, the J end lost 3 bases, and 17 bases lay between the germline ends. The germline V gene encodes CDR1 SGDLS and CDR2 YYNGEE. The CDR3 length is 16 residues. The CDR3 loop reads CASSQGGPLFYNEQFF. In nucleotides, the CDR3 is TGTGCCAGCAGCCAGGGGGGACCCCTGTTCTACAATGAGCAGTTCTTC.

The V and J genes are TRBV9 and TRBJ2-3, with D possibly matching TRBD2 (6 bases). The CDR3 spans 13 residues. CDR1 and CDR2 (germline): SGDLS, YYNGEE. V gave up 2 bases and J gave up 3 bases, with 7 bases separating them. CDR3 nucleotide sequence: TGTGCCAGCAGCGTGGGGGGTACAGATACGCAGTATTTT. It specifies CASSVGGTDTQYF.